A single T cell receptor (beta chain) is shown here with its context. The data derive from a study of blood T cell repertoires in COVID-19. Within 2 weeks of study entry, exposed participants had contacted a PCR-confirmed or clinician-diagnosed COVID-19 case. Only in-frame clones appear in the TCRdb table, and some are missing; sequencing was by immunoSEQ multiplex PCR. The repertoire holds 200,000 to 250,000 clones, with almost 90% as singletons. After removal of 3 bases from V and 4 bases from J, the junction contained 2 bases not matched to a gene. Germline loops: CDR1 LGHDT, CDR2 YNNKEL (reference sequence). The CDR3 is made up of 13 amino acids.

The TCR originated in a man aged 25-45 years who had been exposed to COVID-19. The chain uses TRBV3-1 (or the pseudogene TRBV3-2) and TRBJ1-2; 7 bases are shared with TRBD1. The sample consisted of PBMCs or T cells enriched from blood (not recorded which). CDR3 DNA: TGTGCCAGCAGCCAGGCAGGGGGCTATGGCTACACCTTC. Translating it yields CASSQAGGYGYTF.